This TCR beta chain was captured in a study of monozygotic twins with inflammatory bowel disease. Study observations and caveats: Differences in immunosuppressive treatment may have been a source of added variability in patient repertoires.

Per individual sample, eight separate reactions were used to make cDNA. Each CDR3 protein gets one entry in TCRdb, which reprocessed the 5' RACE reads and gives no DNA. In all, the sample yields around 450,000 distinct CDR3 sequences. Concerning this clonotype itself: Antigen unknown.

The CDR3 extends over 15 amino acids. From germline, CDR1 is SGHTA and CDR2 FQGNSA. This TCR was recovered from a human donor with ulcerative colitis or Crohn's disease, or a healthy co-twin of an affected twin (not recorded which). Sample: blood. The chain has TRBV7-2 and TRBJ2-7; the D call of TRBD1 rests on TCRdb alone, since no DNA is present to check it. CDR3: CASSLGGTNSYEQYF.